This is a list of T cell receptor beta chains from one sample in a study of blood T cell repertoires in COVID-19. Sequenced by immunoSEQ multiplex PCR; TCRdb stores in-frame clones only, minus some. Of some 6,100 clones detected, roughly 80% appear once; the ten largest clones hold under 9.5%. The specimen was peripheral blood. These receptors all stem from a human donor with active COVID-19. The donor label of this sample is uncertain. The CDR3 runs from the conserved cysteine through the conserved F or W. D genes are given only for firm matches. Clone size, where shown, is once, few, many, or a class for clones that have expanded.

len,abundance,v_gene,j_gene,d_gene,CDR3aa,CDR3nt
17,NA,TRBV7-9,TRBJ1-2,TRBD1,CASRRTGFRMANYGYTF,TGTGCCAGCAGGAGGACAGGATTCCGTATGGCTAACTATGGCTACACCTTC
16,NA,TRBV2,TRBJ2-7,TRBD2,CACSRTTSGGPYEQYF,TGTGCCTGCAGCCGTACGACTAGCGGGGGCCCCTACGAGCAGTACTTC
16,once,TRBV5-8,TRBJ1-1,TRBD1,CASSPPGTAWNTEAFF,TGTGCCAGCAGCCCACCCGGGACAGCCTGGAACACTGAAGCTTTCTTT
12,NA,TRBV7-2,TRBJ2-3,NA,CASSFSTDTQYF,TGTGCCAGCAGCTTCTCCACAGATACGCAGTATTTT
15,once,TRBV30,TRBJ1-4,TRBD1,CAWSAGTGPNEKLFF,TGTGCCTGGAGTGCCGGGACAGGACCTAATGAAAAACTGTTTTTT
13,NA,TRBV19,TRBJ2-5,NA,CASSILGQETQYF,TGTGCCAGTAGTATTCTCGGGCAAGAGACCCAGTACTTC
14,NA,TRBV30,TRBJ2-1,TRBD1,CAWEDRGMRSEQFF,TGTGCCTGGGAAGACAGGGGCATGAGAAGTGAGCAGTTCTTC
13,NA,TRBV24-1,TRBJ1-1,TRBD1,CATRDRVSTEAFF,TGTGCCACGCGGGACAGGGTAAGCACTGAAGCTTTCTTT
15,NA,TRBV7-6,TRBJ2-2,NA,CASILQPSNTGELFF,TGTGCCAGCATATTACAGCCTTCGAACACCGGGGAGCTGTTTTTT
15,NA,TRBV15,TRBJ1-3,TRBD1,CATSREGPQGAGIYF,TGTGCCACCAGCAGAGAAGGGCCACAGGGGGCCGGCATATATTTT
16,NA,TRBV25-1,TRBJ2-5,TRBD2,CASSEIQREDQETQYF,TGTGCCAGCAGTGAAATCCAGCGGGAGGACCAAGAGACCCAGTACTTC
14,large,TRBV29-1,TRBJ1-3,NA,CSVEGGVSGNTIYF,TGCAGCGTTGAAGGGGGAGTCTCTGGAAACACCATATATTTT
15,NA,TRBV4-1,TRBJ2-7,NA,CASSLSGRSTYEQYF,TGCGCCAGCAGCCTAAGCGGCAGGTCGACCTACGAGCAGTACTTC
13,NA,TRBV27,TRBJ2-6,NA,CASSRGGANVLTF,TGTGCCAGCAGTCGGGGGGGGGCCAACGTCCTGACTTTC
15,NA,TRBV7-3,TRBJ2-3,TRBD2,CASSLAGGSTDTQYF,TGTGCCAGCAGCTTAGCGGGGGGGAGCACAGATACGCAGTATTTT
15,NA,TRBV28,TRBJ1-3,TRBD1,CASNSMMDRADTIYF,TGTGCCAGCAACTCCATGATGGACAGGGCTGACACCATATATTTT
13,NA,TRBV5-4,TRBJ2-7,NA,CASSTPPSYEQYF,TGTGCCAGCAGCACTCCTCCCTCCTACGAGCAGTACTTC
16,few,TRBV7-9,TRBJ2-2,NA,CASSSQIPANTGELFF,TGTGCCAGCAGCTCACAGATACCCGCGAACACCGGGGAGCTGTTTTTT
14,NA,TRBV9,TRBJ2-7,TRBD1,CASSKGQGVYEQYF,TGTGCCAGCAGCAAGGGACAGGGGGTATACGAGCAGTACTTC
13,NA,TRBV5-1,TRBJ1-1,NA,CATQEGENTEAFF,TGCGCCACCCAGGAAGGGGAGAACACTGAAGCTTTCTTT
13,NA,TRBV29-1,TRBJ1-1,NA,CSVEGGARTEAFF,TGCAGCGTTGAGGGGGGGGCGCGAACTGAAGCTTTCTTT
15,NA,TRBV11-2,TRBJ1-5,NA,CASSLDTGGTQPQHF,TGTGCCAGCAGCTTAGATACAGGCGGGACTCAGCCCCAGCATTTT
15,NA,TRBV6-6,TRBJ2-1,NA,CASSQTPRTYNEQFF,TGTGCCAGCAGTCAAACCCCAAGGACTTACAATGAGCAGTTCTTC
17,once,TRBV11-2,TRBJ1-3,TRBD1,CASSLDGGTVSGNTIYF,TGTGCCAGCAGCTTAGATGGGGGGACAGTCTCTGGAAACACCATATATTTT
13,few,TRBV30,TRBJ2-3,TRBD2,CACVAGGPDTQYF,TGTGCCTGTGTAGCGGGAGGACCAGATACGCAGTATTTT
15,NA,TRBV19,TRBJ2-5,NA,CASSMGRSYQETQYF,TGTGCCAGTAGCATGGGGAGGTCCTACCAAGAGACCCAGTACTTC
12,large,TRBV2,TRBJ2-2,NA,CASTKNTGELFF,TGTGCCAGCACCAAAAACACCGGGGAGCTGTTTTTT
15,NA,TRBV5-1,TRBJ2-3,TRBD2,CASSLILAGGDTQYF,TGCGCCAGCAGCTTGATCCTAGCGGGGGGAGATACGCAGTATTTT
18,NA,TRBV7-2,TRBJ2-3,NA,CASSLNSFGLAGTDTQYF,TGTGCCAGCAGCTTAAATTCCTTTGGGCTAGCCGGCACAGATACGCAGTATTTT
15,NA,TRBV2,TRBJ2-1,TRBD1,CASSYRDRGSAEQFF,TGTGCCAGCAGTTACCGGGACAGGGGGTCGGCGGAGCAGTTCTTC
14,few,TRBV11-2,TRBJ1-2,TRBD1,CASSLGGQDYGYTF,TGTGCCAGCAGCTTAGGCGGACAGGACTATGGCTACACCTTC
15,NA,TRBV4-2,TRBJ2-1,NA,CASSQPGNIYNEQFF,TGTGCCAGCAGCCAACCGGGAAACATATACAATGAGCAGTTCTTC
16,NA,TRBV19,TRBJ2-5,TRBD1,CASSIESETGKETQYF,TGTGCCAGTAGTATAGAATCCGAGACAGGGAAAGAGACCCAGTACTTC
15,NA,TRBV6-6,TRBJ1-1,NA,CASSYSWQTNTEAFF,TGTGCCAGCAGTTACTCGTGGCAGACTAACACTGAAGCTTTCTTT
16,once,TRBV15,TRBJ2-4,TRBD2,CATSRGLAGGMNIQYF,TGTGCCACCAGCAGAGGACTAGCGGGGGGGATGAACATTCAGTACTTC
14,NA,TRBV18,TRBJ2-7,NA,CASSPSPGNYEQYF,TGTGCCAGCTCACCGAGTCCGGGGAACTACGAGCAGTACTTC
13,NA,TRBV7-9,TRBJ1-3,NA,CATTGVGGNTIYF,TGTGCCACTACGGGGGTTGGTGGAAACACCATATATTTT
15,NA,TRBV7-6,TRBJ2-6,NA,CASSPMESGANVLTF,TGTGCCAGCAGCCCAATGGAGTCTGGGGCCAACGTCCTGACTTTC
17,NA,TRBV6-2/TRBV6-3,TRBJ2-1,TRBD1,CASSYSLRQGRLNEQFF,TGTGCCAGCAGTTACTCGTTACGACAGGGGCGCCTCAATGAGCAGTTCTTC
13,NA,TRBV5-1,TRBJ2-5,NA,CASSPAGEETQYF,TGCGCCAGCAGCCCCGCAGGGGAGGAGACCCAGTACTTC
13,NA,TRBV29-1,TRBJ1-5,TRBD1,CSVVQGGGQPQHF,TGCAGCGTTGTACAGGGGGGCGGTCAGCCCCAGCATTTT
15,NA,TRBV11-3,TRBJ2-2,TRBD1,CASSPRTGGTGELFF,TGTGCCAGCAGCCCCCGGACAGGGGGCACCGGGGAGCTGTTTTTT
17,NA,TRBV7-2,TRBJ1-2,NA,CASSLNRGIGANYGYTF,TGTGCCAGCAGCTTAAATAGAGGTATCGGGGCTAACTATGGCTACACCTTC
14,medium-sized,TRBV5-1,TRBJ1-2,TRBD1,CASSFGTGGNGYTF,TGCGCCAGCAGCTTCGGGACAGGGGGCAATGGCTACACCTTC
15,NA,TRBV6-1,TRBJ1-6,NA,CASSEMGSGNSPLHF,TGTGCCAGCAGTGAGATGGGGTCGGGAAATTCACCCCTCCACTTT
11,NA,TRBV28,TRBJ1-1,NA,CASSDDRMAFF,TGTGCCAGCAGTGACGACAGGATGGCTTTCTTT
13,NA,TRBV30,TRBJ1-1,NA,CAWRRVVNTEAFF,TGTGCCTGGAGGAGGGTGGTGAACACTGAAGCTTTCTTT
15,once,TRBV6-5,TRBJ1-6,NA,CASRAGTRYNSPLHF,TGTGCCAGCAGGGCGGGGACTCGATATAATTCACCCCTCCACTTT
12,few,TRBV12-3/TRBV12-4,TRBJ2-1,TRBD2,CASSRDYTEQFF,TGTGCCAGCAGCAGGGACTATACCGAGCAGTTCTTC
12,NA,TRBV5-4,TRBJ2-7,NA,CASSLDRFEQYF,TGTGCCAGCAGCTTGGACAGGTTCGAGCAGTACTTC
16,NA,TRBV12-5,TRBJ2-1,TRBD2,CASGLWTSGRVFEQFF,TGTGCTAGTGGTTTATGGACTAGCGGGAGGGTTTTTGAGCAGTTCTTC
15,NA,TRBV7-2,TRBJ2-7,TRBD2,CASRKTSGGAYEQYF,TGTGCCAGCAGGAAGACTAGCGGGGGAGCCTACGAGCAGTACTTC
16,NA,TRBV7-2,TRBJ2-7,NA,CASSFERANPTYEQYF,TGTGCCAGCAGCTTTGAGAGAGCAAATCCTACCTACGAGCAGTACTTC